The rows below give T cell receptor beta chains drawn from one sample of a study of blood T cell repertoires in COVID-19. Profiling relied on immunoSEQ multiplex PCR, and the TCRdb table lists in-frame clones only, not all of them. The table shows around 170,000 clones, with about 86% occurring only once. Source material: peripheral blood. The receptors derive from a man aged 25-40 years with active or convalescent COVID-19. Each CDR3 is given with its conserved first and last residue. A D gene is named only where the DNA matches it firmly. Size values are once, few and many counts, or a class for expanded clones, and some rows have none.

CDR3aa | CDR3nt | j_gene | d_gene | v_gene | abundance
CASSLQTGNTEAFF | TGCGCCAGCAGCTTACAGACAGGTAACACTGAAGCTTTCTTT | TRBJ1-1 | . | TRBV5-1 | once
CSASKITGASYEQYF | TGCAGTGCTAGTAAAATCACAGGGGCCTCCTACGAGCAGTACTTC | TRBJ2-7 | TRBD1 | TRBV20-1 | few
CASSDAGEGEKLFF | TGTGCCAGCAGTGATGCAGGGGAAGGCGAAAAACTGTTTTTT | TRBJ1-4 | . | TRBV2 | .
CASRGGDTSNQPQHF | TGTGCCAGCCGCGGCGGGGATACGAGCAATCAGCCCCAGCATTTT | TRBJ1-5 | . | TRBV6-5 | .
CATSSRDSSDRDIQYF | TGTGCCACCAGCTCCCGGGACAGTTCCGACAGAGACATTCAGTACTTC | TRBJ2-4 | TRBD1 | TRBV15 | few
CASSRQGAANEKLFF | TGTGCCAGTAGCCGACAGGGGGCTGCTAATGAAAAACTGTTTTTT | TRBJ1-4 | TRBD1 | TRBV19 | .
CATRSDTGELFF | TGTGCCACCAGATCAGACACCGGGGAGCTGTTTTTT | TRBJ2-2 | . | TRBV24-1 | .
CASSWTGRETQYF | TGTGCCAGCAGTTGGACAGGGAGAGAGACCCAGTACTTC | TRBJ2-5 | TRBD1 | TRBV11-2 | .
CASSLSNSPLHF | TGTGCCAGCAGCCTCTCTAATTCACCCCTCCACTTT | TRBJ1-6 | . | TRBV3-1/TRBV3-2 | once
CASSERQGTDTQYF | TGTGCCAGCAGTGAAAGACAGGGCACAGATACGCAGTATTTT | TRBJ2-3 | . | TRBV6-4 | medium-sized
CASSQDASGSSNEQFF | TGCGCCAGCAGCCAAGATGCAAGCGGGAGTTCCAATGAGCAGTTCTTC | TRBJ2-1 | TRBD2 | TRBV4-1 | .
CASSPREWQAGAYYSSYEQYF | TGTGCCAGCAGTCCCCGAGAATGGCAAGCGGGAGCCTACTATAGCTCCTACGAGCAGTACTTC | TRBJ2-7 | TRBD2 | TRBV6-2/TRBV6-3 | .
CASSESELAESQGAETQYF | TGCGCCAGCAGTGAGTCGGAGCTAGCGGAATCACAGGGTGCGGAGACCCAGTACTTC | TRBJ2-5 | . | TRBV10-1 | .
CASSHSGNTIYF | TGTGCCAGCAGCCATTCAGGAAACACCATATATTTT | TRBJ1-3 | . | TRBV14 | .
CASSPPGTVYGYTF | TGCGCCAGCAGCCCGCCCGGGACAGTCTATGGCTACACCTTC | TRBJ1-2 | TRBD1 | TRBV4-1 | .
CASSPLAGGINTGELFF | TGTGCCAGCTCACCCCTAGCGGGAGGAATTAACACCGGGGAGCTGTTTTTT | TRBJ2-2 | TRBD2 | TRBV18 | .
CASTGGNSPLHF | TGTGCCAGTACTGGAGGTAATTCACCCCTCCACTTT | TRBJ1-6 | . | TRBV19 | .
CASSESAAEPNQPQHF | TGTGCCAGCAGTGAATCGGCGGCTGAACCTAATCAGCCCCAGCATTTT | TRBJ1-5 | . | TRBV25-1 | .
CASSPRTGFAGANVLTF | TGTGCCAGCAGTCCTCGGACAGGGTTCGCTGGGGCCAACGTCCTGACTTTC | TRBJ2-6 | TRBD1 | TRBV6-6 | .
CASSVIQGANGYTF | TGTGCCAGCAGCGTTATACAGGGGGCAAATGGCTACACCTTC | TRBJ1-2 | TRBD1 | TRBV5-5 | .
CASSFSRDSYSNQPQHF | TGTGCCAGCAGCTTTAGCAGGGACAGTTATAGCAATCAGCCCCAGCATTTT | TRBJ1-5 | TRBD1 | TRBV7-9 | .
CASSPYEGDEQFF | TGTGCCAGCAGTCCGTACGAGGGGGATGAGCAGTTCTTC | TRBJ2-1 | . | TRBV28 | .
CASLGQGNQPQHF | TGTGCCAGCCTGGGACAGGGCAATCAGCCCCAGCATTTT | TRBJ1-5 | TRBD1 | TRBV19 | once
CASRLPTGQAGEKLFF | TGCGCCAGCAGGCTGCCCACGGGACAGGCGGGGGAAAAACTGTTTTTT | TRBJ1-4 | TRBD1 | TRBV5-1 | .
CASAPTLGRYNEKLFF | TGTGCCAGCGCCCCGACCCTGGGGAGATATAATGAAAAACTGTTTTTT | TRBJ1-4 | . | TRBV27 | .
CAWGQSYNSPLHF | TGTGCCTGGGGACAGTCTTATAATTCACCCCTCCACTTT | TRBJ1-6 | . | TRBV30 | .
CSGAGTGNTEAFF | TGCAGCGGAGCTGGGACAGGGAACACTGAAGCTTTCTTT | TRBJ1-1 | TRBD1 | TRBV29-1 | .